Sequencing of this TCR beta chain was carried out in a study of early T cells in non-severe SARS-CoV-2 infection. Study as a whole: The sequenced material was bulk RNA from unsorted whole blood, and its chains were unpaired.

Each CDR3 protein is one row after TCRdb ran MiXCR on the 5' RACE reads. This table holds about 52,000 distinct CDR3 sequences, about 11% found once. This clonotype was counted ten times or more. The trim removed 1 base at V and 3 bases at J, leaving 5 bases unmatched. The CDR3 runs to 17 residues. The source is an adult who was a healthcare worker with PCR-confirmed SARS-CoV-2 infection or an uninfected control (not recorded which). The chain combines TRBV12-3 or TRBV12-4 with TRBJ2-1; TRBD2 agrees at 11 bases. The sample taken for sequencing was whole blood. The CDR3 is CASSLVAGLAVYNEQFF. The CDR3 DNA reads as TGTGCCAGCAGTTTAGTCGCGGGACTAGCGGTCTACAATGAGCAGTTCTTC.